The T cell receptor beta chain described here comes from a study of cytomegalovirus exposure and HLA in healthy donors. Study as a whole: An analysis done earlier identified some 120 million unique TCR beta sequences from about 179 million T cells. From donors who were HLA-typed, an early data release held 65 million to 85 million unique TCRs.

Study-wide results and limits: In a later analysis, at a false discovery rate of 0.05, 17,000 or so TCR beta sequences were associated with HLA alleles.

Germline V gives CDR1 MGHRA, CDR2 YSYEKL. The CDR3 loop spans 19 amino acids. Trimming pared 4 bases from V and 0 bases from J, leaving 22 bases between. PCR amplification relied on 60 Vbeta primers (plus 13 Jbeta primers). Method: immunoSEQ multiplex PCR; TCRdb's copy keeps in-frame clones and lacks some. Of about 180,000 clones listed, 65% to 90% are singletons. Remarks on this clone: Its specificity is unknown.

The receptor was derived from a girl aged 2-9 years in good health and CMV-seropositive. Sequencing was performed on PBMCs. The chain has TRBV4-1 and TRBJ1-5; no definite D call. The CDR3 loop reads CASSLTLSQVVNSNQPQHF. The CDR3 DNA reads TGCGCCAGCAGCCTTACCCTCTCCCAGGTGGTCAATAGCAATCAGCCCCAGCATTTT.